The present T cell receptor (beta chain) was sequenced within a study of early T cells in non-severe SARS-CoV-2 infection (dated by TCRdb to the early 2020s). General notes on the study: Bulk RNA from unsorted whole blood was used for TCR sequencing, so alpha and beta chains could not be paired. Study-wide conclusions, independent of this receptor: VDJdb matching was skewed toward anti-spike CD8 responses, so virus-specific expansions were likely underestimated and private and CD4 specificities were missed.

Library preparation used 5' RACE. The instrument was a NextSeq 500. The TCR library protocol attached unique molecular identifiers to individual cDNA molecules to correct for sequencing error and PCR bias. Sequencing covered both TCR alpha and beta chains, and within each sample the abundances of alpha and beta sequences were tightly co-correlated. Under the source paper's analysis protocol: V gene, J gene and CDR3 annotation of TCR sequences was performed with Decombinator V4. Expanded TCRs were defined as changing significantly between any two time points under a Poisson model with p below 0.0001. TCR abundances were normalised to the total number of TCRs sequenced per sample and expressed as counts per million. TRAV1-2 paired with TRAJ12, TRAJ20 or TRAJ33 defined MAIT TCRs, while TRAV10 paired with TRAJ18 defined iNKT TCRs. VDJdb, accessed 1 November 2021, was searched for CMV, EBV and SARS-CoV-2 annotated TCRs, with TCRs annotated for multiple antigens excluded. The public reads were reanalyzed by TCRdb: fastp trimming at Q25, MiXCR alignment, in-frame beta chains only. Every distinct CDR3 protein forms one entry, paired with its most common genes and DNA. Clone size and V and J calls follow TCRdb, not the original study. The sample includes about 81,000 distinct CDR3 sequences, with around 5.6% observed a single time. About 8% of the sample is held by the ten biggest clonotypes.

This clonotype was detected only a few times. Its specific antigen is unknown. No qualities accompany the bases; no much larger clone lies one base away. V is cut back by 0 bases and J by 3 bases, with 9 bases in the junction unmatched. The germline V gene gives CDR1 as SGDLS and CDR2 as YYNGEE. From the cysteine through the phenylalanine, the CDR3 covers 18 amino acids. The read is trimmed to its CDR3 DNA, 54 bases read in frame from base 1. A case-control design nested within a healthcare worker cohort in London, UK, was used, with weekly nasopharyngeal swab PCR tests and blood sampling performed. Healthcare workers were recruited during the week of the UK lockdown, between 23 and 31 March 2020, and followed weekly for up to roughly 15 weeks.

The chain is encoded by TRBV9 joined to TRBJ2-2; 9 junctional bases match TRBD2. Sequencing input: whole blood. This clonotype was obtained from an adult who was a healthcare worker with PCR-confirmed SARS-CoV-2 infection or an uninfected control (not recorded which). For the CDR3, the sequence is CASSVGRSGRSDTGELFF. The DNA sequence reads TGTGCCAGCAGCGTAGGGCGCAGCGGGAGGTCGGACACCGGGGAGCTGTTTTTT.